The clone carrying this T cell receptor beta chain was seen a few times. Its antigen is as yet unknown. The CDR3 is made up of 15 amino acids. Germline V gene sequence: CDR1 LNHDA, CDR2 SQIVND (reference sequence). Trimming removed 4 bases from V and 1 base from J, with 11 bases in between. Sequenced by immunoSEQ multiplex PCR; TCRdb stores in-frame clones only, minus some. The table shows under 150,000 clones, with around 89% occurring only once. This entry belongs to a study of T cell responses to AZD1222 COVID-19 vaccine. Regarding the study as a whole: Spike was spanned by vaccine-associated CD4 TCRs, which were dominant at 160-218 and 743-854. Females outnumbered males among donors, who were mostly white British; clonal diversity was possibly underestimated. Once two AZD1222 doses were given, Spike-specific TCR breadth and depth went up. The study reported that nearly half of spike-specific TCRs target unmutated variant regions.

The V gene is TRBV19, the J gene TRBJ1-3, with D hard to call. The material was peripheral blood, obtained on day 0 of AZD1222 vaccination. This TCR was sampled from an adult in good health. CDR3 residues: CASSKDLASGNTIYF. For the CDR3, the DNA is TGTGCCAGTAGTAAGGATCTAGCTTCTGGAAACACCATATATTTT.